A selection of T cell receptor beta chains follows, all from one sample in a study of technical replicates of blood from a handful of donors. Some clones are missing from TCRdb's copy, which holds only in-frame ones; the method was immunoSEQ multiplex PCR. The repertoire holds 90,000 to 100,000 clones, with 90% to 97% as singletons. Material for sequencing was T cells isolated from PBMCs. Receptors were obtained from a human donor in good health. CDR3s include the opening cysteine and the closing phenylalanine or tryptophan. The D gene is left open where the match is weak. Size is omitted from some rows. Given values are once, few, many or a class for expanded clones.

>NA|TRBV5-4|NA|TRBJ2-2
CASSSGTGELFF
TGTGCCAGCAGCAGCGGCACCGGGGAGCTGTTTTTT
>NA|TRBV10-1|TRBD2|TRBJ2-7
CASSEAGGDYEQYF
TGCGCCAGCAGTGAGGCGGGAGGGGACTACGAGCAGTACTTC
>NA|TRBV19|TRBD1|TRBJ1-2
CASSIRQGALGYTF
TGTGCCAGTAGTATACGACAGGGGGCTCTTGGCTACACCTTC
>once|TRBV4-1|TRBD1|TRBJ1-5
CASSRIQGEGQPQHF
TGCGCCAGCAGCCGGATACAGGGGGAAGGTCAGCCCCAGCATTTT
>NA|TRBV7-2|TRBD2|TRBJ2-7
CASSFMLLRMGAGLREQYF
TGTGCCAGCAGCTTCATGCTCCTTCGAATGGGAGCGGGATTAAGGGAGCAGTACTTC
>NA|TRBV19|TRBD2|TRBJ2-1
CASSALGGSGPYNEQFF
TGTGCCAGTAGTGCCCTGGGGGGTAGCGGGCCCTACAATGAGCAGTTCTTC
>NA|TRBV4-3|NA|TRBJ2-7
CASSQDGGTYEQYF
TGCGCCAGCAGCCAAGATGGGGGGACCTACGAGCAGTACTTC
>NA|TRBV6-6|TRBD1|TRBJ1-5
CASSGTVEQPQHF
TGTGCCAGCAGTGGGACAGTGGAACAGCCCCAGCATTTT
>NA|TRBV18|NA|TRBJ2-3
CASSRRSQGTDTQYF
TGTGCCAGCTCACGCAGGTCGCAGGGTACAGATACGCAGTATTTT
>NA|TRBV7-2|NA|TRBJ2-1
CASSLQGSPVYNEQFF
TGTGCCAGCAGCTTACAGGGTTCCCCCGTCTACAATGAGCAGTTCTTC
>once|TRBV29-1|NA|TRBJ2-3
CSLGHTPTDTQYF
TGCAGCCTGGGCCATACTCCCACAGATACGCAGTATTTT
>few|TRBV2|NA|TRBJ2-1
CASRDYHNEQFF
TGTGCCAGCAGGGACTATCACAATGAGCAGTTCTTC
>NA|TRBV30|NA|TRBJ2-1
CAWSVRTMWDEQFF
TGTGCCTGGAGTGTTAGGACTATGTGGGATGAGCAGTTCTTC
>NA|TRBV18|NA|TRBJ1-2
CASSPPNREYGYTF
TGTGCCAGCTCACCACCTAACAGGGAATATGGCTACACCTTC
>NA|TRBV2|TRBD1|TRBJ1-1
CASSFDRASTEAFF
TGTGCCAGCAGTTTCGACAGGGCTAGCACTGAAGCTTTCTTT
>NA|TRBV6-5|NA|TRBJ2-1
CASSGAPYNEQFF
TGTGCCAGCAGCGGAGCCCCATACAATGAGCAGTTCTTC
>once|TRBV28|TRBD2|TRBJ2-1
CASSSWGGRTDSYNEQFF
TGTGCCAGCAGCTCTTGGGGGGGTAGGACGGATTCCTACAATGAGCAGTTCTTC